This TCR beta chain was sequenced during a study of CD8+ T cells in alopecia areata. Overall study results and limits: Only a single nonresponder existed, so baseline CD8+ expansion links stay unclear.

Sequencing used cDNA as its template, made by extracting RNA and reverse transcribing it. Only in-frame clones appear in the TCRdb table, and some are missing; sequencing was by immunoSEQ multiplex PCR. Of approximately 210,000 clones detected, roughly 64% appear once; the ten largest clones hold roughly 4.2%. In this sample, this clone turned up a few times. Its antigen is not known. This CDR3 contains 14 residues. Germline loops: CDR1 SGHTA, CDR2 FQGNSA. V was shortened by 1 base and J by 2 bases, with 9 bases between the two germline ends. The sample's treatment: oral pan-JAK inhibitor, 5-10 mg twice daily.

This TCR was sampled from a human donor with alopecia areata. The J gene is TRBJ2-7, the V gene TRBV7-2; the D gene is possibly TRBD2 (5 bases). Sequenced here: CD4+ T cells sorted from blood, sampled at week 4, from a patient treated with tofacitinib. This CDR3 reads CASSLGLRTYEQYF. DNA for the CDR3: TGTGCCAGCAGCTTAGGACTACGTACCTACGAGCAGTACTTC.